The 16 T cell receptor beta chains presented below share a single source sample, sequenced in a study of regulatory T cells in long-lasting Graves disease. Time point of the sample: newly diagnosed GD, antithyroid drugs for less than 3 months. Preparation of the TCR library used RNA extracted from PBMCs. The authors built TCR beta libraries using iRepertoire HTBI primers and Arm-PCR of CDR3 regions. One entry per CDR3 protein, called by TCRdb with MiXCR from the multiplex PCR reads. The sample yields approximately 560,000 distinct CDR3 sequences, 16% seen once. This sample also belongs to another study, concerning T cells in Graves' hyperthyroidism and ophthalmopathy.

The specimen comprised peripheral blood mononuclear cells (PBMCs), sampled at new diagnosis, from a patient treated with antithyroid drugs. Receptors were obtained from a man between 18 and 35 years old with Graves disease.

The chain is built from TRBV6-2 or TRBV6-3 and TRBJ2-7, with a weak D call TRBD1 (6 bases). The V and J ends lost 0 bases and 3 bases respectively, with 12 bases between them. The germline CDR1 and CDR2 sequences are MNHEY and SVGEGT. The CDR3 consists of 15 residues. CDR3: CASSYSSGVIYEQYF. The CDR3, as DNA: TGTGCCAGCAGTTACTCGTCAGGGGTAATCTACGAGCAGTACTTC.

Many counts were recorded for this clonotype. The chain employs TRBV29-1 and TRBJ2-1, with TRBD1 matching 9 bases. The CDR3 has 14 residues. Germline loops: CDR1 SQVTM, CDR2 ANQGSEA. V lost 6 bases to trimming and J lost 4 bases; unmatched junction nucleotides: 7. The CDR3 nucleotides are TGCAGCGTCCAACAGGGGGCTGGGTACAATGAGCAGTTCTTC. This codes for CSVQQGAGYNEQFF.

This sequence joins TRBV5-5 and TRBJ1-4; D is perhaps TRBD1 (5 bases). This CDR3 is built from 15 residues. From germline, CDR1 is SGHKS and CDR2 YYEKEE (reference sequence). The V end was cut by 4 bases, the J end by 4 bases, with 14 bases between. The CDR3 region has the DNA TGTGCCAGCAGCCCCCTGGCAGGGATTAATGAAAAACTGTTTTTT. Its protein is CASSPLAGINEKLFF.

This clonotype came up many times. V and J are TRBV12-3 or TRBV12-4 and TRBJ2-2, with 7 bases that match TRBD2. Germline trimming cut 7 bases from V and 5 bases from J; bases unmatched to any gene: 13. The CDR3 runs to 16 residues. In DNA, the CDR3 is TGTGCCAGCACCCTAGGAGTAGCGGGTGCGACCGGGGAGCTGTTTTTT. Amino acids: CASTLGVAGATGELFF.

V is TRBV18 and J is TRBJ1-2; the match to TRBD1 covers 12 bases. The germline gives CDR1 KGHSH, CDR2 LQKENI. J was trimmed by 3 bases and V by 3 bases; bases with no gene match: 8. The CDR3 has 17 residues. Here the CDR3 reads CASSPGTGGFGDYGYTF. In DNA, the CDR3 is TGTGCCAGCTCACCCGGGACAGGGGGCTTCGGGGACTATGGCTACACCTTC.

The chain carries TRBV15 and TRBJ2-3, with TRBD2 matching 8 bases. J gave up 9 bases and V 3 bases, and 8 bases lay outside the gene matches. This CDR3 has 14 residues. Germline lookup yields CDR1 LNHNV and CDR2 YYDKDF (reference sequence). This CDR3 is CATSSSVTSGTQYF. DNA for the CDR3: TGTGCCACCAGCAGCTCCGTTACTAGCGGCACGCAGTATTTT.

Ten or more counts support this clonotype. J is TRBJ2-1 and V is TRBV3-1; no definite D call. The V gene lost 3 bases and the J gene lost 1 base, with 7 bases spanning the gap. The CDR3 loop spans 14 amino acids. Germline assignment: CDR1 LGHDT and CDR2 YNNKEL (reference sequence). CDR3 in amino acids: CASSHLASYNEQFF. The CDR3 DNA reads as TGTGCCAGCAGCCATCTCGCATCCTACAATGAGCAGTTCTTC.

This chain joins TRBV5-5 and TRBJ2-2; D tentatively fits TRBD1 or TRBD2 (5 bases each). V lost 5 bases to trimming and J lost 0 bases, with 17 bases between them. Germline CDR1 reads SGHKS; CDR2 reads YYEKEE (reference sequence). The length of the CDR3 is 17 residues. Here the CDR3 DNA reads TGTGCCAGCAGTGGGGGACCGGGACGCCCGAACACCGGGGAGCTGTTTTTT. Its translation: CASSGGPGRPNTGELFF.

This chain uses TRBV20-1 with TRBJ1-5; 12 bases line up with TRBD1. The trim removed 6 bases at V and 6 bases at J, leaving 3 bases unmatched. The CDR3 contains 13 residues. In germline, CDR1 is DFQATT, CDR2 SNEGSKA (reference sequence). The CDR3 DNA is TGCAGTGCCCAGGGACAGGGGGCTCAGCCCCAGCATTTT. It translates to CSAQGQGAQPQHF.

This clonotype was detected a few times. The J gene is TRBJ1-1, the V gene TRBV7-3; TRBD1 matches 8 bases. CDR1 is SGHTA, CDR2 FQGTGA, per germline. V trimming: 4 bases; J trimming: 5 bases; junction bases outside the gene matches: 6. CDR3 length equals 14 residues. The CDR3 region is CASSSLGQGTEAFF. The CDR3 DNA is TGTGCCAGCAGCTCCCTTGGACAGGGTACTGAAGCTTTCTTT.

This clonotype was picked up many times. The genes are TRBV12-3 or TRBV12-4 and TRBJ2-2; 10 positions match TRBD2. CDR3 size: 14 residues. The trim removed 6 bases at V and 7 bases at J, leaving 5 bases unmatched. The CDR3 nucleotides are TGTGCCAGCAGCGCTAGCGGGAGAATCGGGGAGCTGTTTTTT. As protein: CASSASGRIGELFF.

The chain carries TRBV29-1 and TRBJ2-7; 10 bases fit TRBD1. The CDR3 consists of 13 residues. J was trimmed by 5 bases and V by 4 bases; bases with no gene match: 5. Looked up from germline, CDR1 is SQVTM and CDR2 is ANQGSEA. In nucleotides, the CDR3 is TGCAGCGTTGGGGACAGGGGTCTTAACGAGCAGTACTTC. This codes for CSVGDRGLNEQYF.

The chain's CDR3 is CASSLQGAGYNEQFF. CDR3 sequence (DNA): TGTGCCAGCAGCTTACAGGGGGCTGGGTACAATGAGCAGTTCTTC. The chain joins TRBV11-2 to TRBJ2-1, with 8 positions matching TRBD1. CDR1 SGHAT and CDR2 FQNNGV come from the germline V gene. The CDR3 contains 15 residues. V was clipped by 2 bases and J by 4 bases; unmatched bases: 4.

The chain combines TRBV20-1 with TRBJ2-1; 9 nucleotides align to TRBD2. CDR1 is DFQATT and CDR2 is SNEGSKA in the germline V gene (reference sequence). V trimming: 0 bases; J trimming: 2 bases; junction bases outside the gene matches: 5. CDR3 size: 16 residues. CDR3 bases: TGCAGTGCTAGAGATTTAGCGGGGGCGACCTACAATGAGCAGTTCTTC. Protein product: CSARDLAGATYNEQFF.

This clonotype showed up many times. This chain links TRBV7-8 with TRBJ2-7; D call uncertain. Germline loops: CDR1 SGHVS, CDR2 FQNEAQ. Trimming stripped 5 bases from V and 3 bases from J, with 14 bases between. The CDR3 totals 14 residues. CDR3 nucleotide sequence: TGTGCCAGCAGCCTGCGAGGTGTTAACTACGAGCAGTACTTC. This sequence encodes CASSLRGVNYEQYF.

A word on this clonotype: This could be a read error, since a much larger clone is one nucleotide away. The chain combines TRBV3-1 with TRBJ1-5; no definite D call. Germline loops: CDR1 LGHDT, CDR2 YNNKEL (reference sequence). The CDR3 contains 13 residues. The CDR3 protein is CASRQGEVQPQHF. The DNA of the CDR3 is TGTGCCAGCCGCCAAGGAGAGGTGCAGCCCCAGCATTTT.